Following are 30 T cell receptor beta chains from one sample sequenced in a study of cytomegalovirus exposure and HLA in healthy donors (dated by TCRdb to 2016 to 2017). Library construction relied on the immunoSEQ multiplex PCR assay. Entries here come from immuneACCESS through TCRdb and include only in-frame sequences with V and J called. Some clones fail to appear in such tables; in the studies checked, an unresolved V gene covers under half of the shortfall, and the cause of the remainder is unknown. For this sample the table gives fewer than 65,000 clones, of which 80% to 90% were detected only once. Roughly 15% of the sample lies in the top ten. The sample consisted of PBMCs. These receptors were collected from a woman under 30 in good health and CMV-seronegative.

J is TRBJ2-5 and V is TRBV7-9, with D possibly TRBD1 on 6 matching bases. CDR3 length equals 13 residues. V dropped 5 bases and J dropped 3 bases, with 10 bases sitting between them. CDR1 SEHNR and CDR2 FQNEAQ come from the germline V gene (reference sequence). In DNA form, the CDR3 reads TGTGCCAGCAGCCGGACAGTAGAAGAGACCCAGTACTTC. It translates to CASSRTVEETQYF.

CDR3 protein: CASSATQTGGNTEAFF. The CDR3 coding sequence is TGTGCCAGCAGTGCAACGCAGACAGGGGGGAACACTGAAGCTTTCTTT. The V call is TRBV7-2, the J call TRBJ1-1; 9 bases agree with TRBD1. Unmatched junction bases numbered 9, after V lost 6 bases and J lost 1 base. Germline values: CDR1 SGHTA, CDR2 FQGNSA. This CDR3 is 16 amino acids long.

The CDR3 DNA sequence: TGCGCCAGCAGCTTGGGTCTAGATAATGAAAAACTGTTTTTT. Translating it yields CASSLGLDNEKLFF. This chain links TRBV5-1 with TRBJ1-4, with no clear D. Trimming left V 0 bases short and J 4 bases short, with 7 bases between. This CDR3 contains 14 residues. CDR1 and CDR2 from the germline V gene are SGHRS and YFSETQ.

The gene calls are TRBV10-3 and TRBJ1-1, with D unclear. Looked up from germline, CDR1 is ENHRY and CDR2 is SYGVKD. V lost 2 bases to trimming and J lost 11 bases, with 15 bases between them. CDR3 length equals 13 residues. The CDR3: CAISEPNSPGAFF. The CDR3 coding sequence is TGTGCCATCAGTGAGCCCAACTCCCCGGGGGCTTTCTTT.

This chain uses TRBV7-2 with TRBJ2-1; the match to TRBD2 covers 11 bases. The trim removed 4 bases at V and 7 bases at J, leaving 15 bases unmatched. The CDR3 contains 18 residues. CDR1 and CDR2 (germline): SGHTA, FQGNSA. In DNA, the CDR3 is TGTGCCAGCAGCTCCCCCCTAGCGGGAGGCCCTAGGTGGAATGAGCAGTTCTTC. Translating gives CASSSPLAGGPRWNEQFF.

J is TRBJ2-7 and V is TRBV6-5, with D maybe TRBD1 (6 bases). V lost 2 bases and J 2 bases, leaving 10 bases between the germline ends. The CDR3 has 14 residues. The germline CDR1 and CDR2 sequences are MNHEY and SVGAGI. CDR3 residues: CASSYGRGAYEQYF. The CDR3 region has the DNA TGTGCCAGCAGTTACGGCAGGGGAGCCTACGAGCAGTACTTC.

This clone was seen only once. The CDR3 DNA follows: TGTGCCAGCAGTTTCGGGAGCTCGGGTTACAATGAGCAGTTCTTC. Translated, it gives CASSFGSSGYNEQFF. V is TRBV27 and J is TRBJ2-1; a weak D match, TRBD2 (6 bases). The CDR3 extends over 15 amino acids. Trimming removed 3 bases at V and 4 bases at J, with 13 bases between. Germline CDR1 reads MNHEY; CDR2 reads SMNVEV (reference sequence).

This chain uses TRBV28 with TRBJ2-1; tentative D call: TRBD2 (6 bases). CDR3 length equals 13 residues. V lost 5 bases and J 8 bases, leaving 13 bases between the germline ends. The germline gives CDR1 MDHEN, CDR2 SYDVKM. The CDR3 here is CASSLVGGDEQFF. CDR3 bases: TGTGCCAGCAGTCTCGTGGGGGGTGATGAGCAGTTCTTC.

This clone occurred once. This chain connects TRBV13 to TRBJ2-7; 10 bases match TRBD1. Per the germline V gene, CDR1 is PRHDT and CDR2 is FYEKMQ (reference sequence). After removal of 3 bases from V and 3 bases from J, the junction contained 8 bases not matched to a gene. The CDR3 covers 16 residues. The CDR3 loop reads CASSFRQGADGYEQYF. CDR3 DNA sequence: TGTGCCAGCAGCTTCAGACAGGGGGCGGACGGCTACGAGCAGTACTTC.

This clone was observed once. The rearrangement links TRBV23-1 to TRBJ2-1, with 10 positions matching TRBD2. TRBV23-1 is assigned to the ORF class and has an uncertain function. V dropped 4 bases and J dropped 6; count of bases not matched to a gene: 3. This CDR3 comprises 14 residues. The CDR3 protein is CASSRASGSNEQFF. In DNA form, the CDR3 reads TGCGCCAGCAGTCGGGCTAGCGGGAGCAATGAGCAGTTCTTC.

J is TRBJ2-7 and V is TRBV11-2; tentatively, D is TRBD1 (5 bases). Germline V CDR1 and CDR2: SGHAT, FQNNGV. Trimming removed 1 base at V and 3 bases at J, with 13 bases between. This CDR3 contains 15 residues. The CDR3 DNA is TGTGCCAGCAGCTTAGGGGCAGGGCAAAACTACGAGCAGTACTTC. Its protein is CASSLGAGQNYEQYF.

This clone was detected once. The V and J genes are TRBV4-1 and TRBJ1-5, with D unresolved. Trimming removed 0 bases from V and 7 bases from J, with 7 bases in between. The germline gives CDR1 MGHRA, CDR2 YSYEKL. CDR3 size: 13 residues. The DNA of the CDR3 is TGCGCCAGCAGCCAAGACGTACAGCAGCCCCAGCATTTT. Its translation: CASSQDVQQPQHF.

The chain is built from TRBV6-1 and TRBJ2-2, with 7 bases identical to TRBD1. This CDR3 contains 15 residues. CDR1 and CDR2 from the germline V gene are MNHNS and SASEGT. The V segment lost 2 bases and the J segment 4 bases; nucleotides outside the gene matches: 4. Here the CDR3 DNA reads TGTGCCAGCAGTGAAAGGGGGCTTGGCACCGGGGAGCTGTTTTTT. It specifies CASSERGLGTGELFF.

The chain combines TRBV30 with TRBJ1-1, with no clear D. CDR3 length: 14 amino acids. Per germline, CDR1 GTSNPN and CDR2 SVGIG (reference sequence). V was pared by 0 bases and J by 1 base, with 9 bases between. In DNA, the CDR3 is TGTGCCTGGAGTGTGCCAGGTGCGAACACTGAAGCTTTCTTT. This encodes CAWSVPGANTEAFF.

V usage is TRBV2 and J usage is TRBJ2-6, with D tentatively TRBD2 (6 bases). The CDR3 runs to 16 residues. Between the trimmed V and J ends, which lost 2 bases and 2 bases, there was a span of 10 bases. Germline-derived CDR1 and CDR2 are SNHLY and FYNNEI. CDR3: CASSETGRAGANVLTF. The CDR3 bases are TGTGCCAGCAGTGAAACCGGGAGAGCTGGGGCCAACGTCCTGACTTTC.

A single count supports this clone. The rearrangement uses TRBV9 and TRBJ1-5; weak D call: TRBD1 (5 bases). The V end lost 0 bases, the J end lost 3 bases, and 10 bases lay between the germline ends. This CDR3 has 15 amino acids. Germline V gene lookup returns CDR1 SGDLS and CDR2 YYNGEE. DNA for the CDR3: TGTGCCAGCAGCGTAGGGGGACTCTTCAATCAGCCCCAGCATTTT. Amino acids: CASSVGGLFNQPQHF.

The genes are TRBV5-4 and TRBJ2-1, with 9 bases that match TRBD2. V shed 5 bases and J 6 bases; nucleotides not matched to a gene: 9. Germline V gene data show CDR1 as SGHNT and CDR2 as YYREEE (reference sequence). This CDR3 is built from 15 residues. CDR3 loop: CASSFKTSGVNEQFF. CDR3 DNA sequence: TGTGCCAGCAGTTTTAAGACTAGCGGAGTCAATGAGCAGTTCTTC.

The rearrangement joins TRBV15 to TRBJ1-4; no clear D. This CDR3 spans 15 amino acids. Germline CDR1 reads LNHNV; CDR2 reads YYDKDF (reference sequence). V lost 2 bases and J lost 7, with 14 bases in between. In DNA, the CDR3 is TGTGCCACCAGCAGACAGACTGGCGAAACTGAAAAACTGTTTTTT. This gives the protein CATSRQTGETEKLFF.

The rearrangement links TRBV19 to TRBJ2-2; D possibly corresponds to TRBD1 (6 bases). Germline V CDR1 and CDR2: LNHDA, SQIVND (reference sequence). Between the trimmed V and J ends, which lost 4 bases and 5 bases, there was a span of 17 bases. The CDR3 has 16 residues. CDR3 DNA: TGTGCCAGTAGTACCGACGTCGGACAGATGACCGGGGAGCTGTTTTTT. Translation gives CASSTDVGQMTGELFF.

The gene calls are TRBV28 and TRBJ2-7; a weak D match, TRBD1 (5 bases). This CDR3 comprises 15 residues. The germline gives CDR1 MDHEN, CDR2 SYDVKM. The germline V and J ends were trimmed by 5 bases and 7 bases, with 21 bases remaining between them. The CDR3, as DNA: TGTGCCAGCAGTCCCCAGGGCCCCGGCGTCCGGGAGCAGTACTTC. It is translated as CASSPQGPGVREQYF.

The gene calls are TRBV2 and TRBJ2-1; TRBD1 might be the D (5 bases). This CDR3 region has 13 residues. CDR1 and CDR2 (germline): SNHLY, FYNNEI. Trimming stripped 4 bases from V and 3 bases from J, with 7 bases between. The CDR3 DNA sequence: TGTGCCAGCAGTGGACAGCTCTACAATGAGCAGTTCTTC. The encoded protein is CASSGQLYNEQFF.

The rearrangement links TRBV5-6 to TRBJ2-2, with unresolved D. Germline lookup yields CDR1 SGHDT and CDR2 YYEEEE. This CDR3 is 10 amino acids long. V gave up 1 base and J gave up 12 bases, with 4 bases separating them. The CDR3 region is CASSLTQLFF. In DNA, the CDR3 is TGTGCCAGCAGCTTGACTCAGCTGTTTTTT.

CDR3 in amino acids: CASSGGQSTDTQYF. In DNA, the CDR3 is TGTGCCAGCAGTGGGGGACAGAGCACAGATACGCAGTATTTT. The chain employs TRBV2 and TRBJ2-3; the match to TRBD1 covers 7 bases. Germline V gene sequence: CDR1 SNHLY, CDR2 FYNNEI. The CDR3 sequence is 14 residues long. J was trimmed by 0 bases and V by 4 bases; bases with no gene match: 1.

The chain is built from TRBV5-1 and TRBJ2-6; maybe TRBD1 (5 bases). The germline V and J ends were trimmed by 3 bases and 4 bases, with 17 bases remaining between them. CDR3 length: 17 residues. Germline loops: CDR1 SGHRS, CDR2 YFSETQ. In nucleotides, the CDR3 is TGCGCCAGCAGCTCCCTGGTGGCAGGGCCAGGGGCCAACGTCCTGACTTTC. Translation: CASSSLVAGPGANVLTF.

The chain links TRBV6-5 to TRBJ2-3, with 9 bases matching TRBD2. The length of the CDR3 is 15 residues. Germline V gene data show CDR1 as MNHEY and CDR2 as SVGAGI. After removal of 3 bases from V and 6 bases from J, the junction contained 7 bases not matched to a gene. The CDR3 DNA is TGTGCCAGCAGTTATAGCGGGGGCACTCGGGATACGCAGTATTTT. It specifies CASSYSGGTRDTQYF.

The V gene is TRBV6-1, the J gene TRBJ2-7, with 10 positions matching TRBD1. Trimming cost V 5 bases and J 11 bases; bases outside gene matches: 3. Germline V CDR1 and CDR2: MNHNS, SASEGT. The CDR3 extends over 11 amino acids. The CDR3 DNA sequence: TGTGCCAGCAGTCATGGGACAGGGGAGTACTTC. This sequence encodes CASSHGTGEYF.

V and J are TRBV5-6 and TRBJ1-4, with 10 bases lining up with TRBD1. Looked up from germline, CDR1 is SGHDT and CDR2 is YYEEEE. The CDR3 loop spans 15 amino acids. After removal of 4 bases from V and 8 bases from J, the junction contained 8 bases not matched to a gene. The CDR3 here is CASSPGQGEGEKLFF. The CDR3 region has the DNA TGTGCCAGCAGCCCTGGACAGGGGGAGGGCGAAAAACTGTTTTTT.

The chain combines TRBV2 with TRBJ1-1, with 7 bases matching TRBD1. CDR1 and CDR2 from the germline V gene are SNHLY and FYNNEI. The CDR3 sequence is 13 residues long. V was pared by 6 bases and J by 1 base, with 2 bases of the junction left unmatched. The CDR3 loop reads CASRTGKNTEAFF. DNA of the CDR3: TGTGCCAGCAGGACAGGGAAGAACACTGAAGCTTTCTTT.

The V call is TRBV19, the J call TRBJ1-2; D gene uncertain. The CDR3 length is 15 residues. The ends were cut back, 8 bases at V and 4 bases at J, with 20 bases in the middle. Germline CDR1 and CDR2: LNHDA and SQIVND (reference sequence). The CDR3 DNA follows: TGTGCCAGTGTTTCGGGAACAGCCCCTCTCTATGGCTACACCTTC. This translates into CASVSGTAPLYGYTF.

The chain employs TRBV7-3 and TRBJ1-1; tentatively, D is TRBD1 (6 bases). CDR1 is SGHTA, CDR2 FQGTGA, per germline. The V end was cut by 3 bases, the J end by 1 base, with 6 bases between. The CDR3 is made up of 13 amino acids. DNA for the CDR3: TGTGCCAGCAGCTTGGGACAGAACACTGAAGCTTTCTTT. This codes for CASSLGQNTEAFF.